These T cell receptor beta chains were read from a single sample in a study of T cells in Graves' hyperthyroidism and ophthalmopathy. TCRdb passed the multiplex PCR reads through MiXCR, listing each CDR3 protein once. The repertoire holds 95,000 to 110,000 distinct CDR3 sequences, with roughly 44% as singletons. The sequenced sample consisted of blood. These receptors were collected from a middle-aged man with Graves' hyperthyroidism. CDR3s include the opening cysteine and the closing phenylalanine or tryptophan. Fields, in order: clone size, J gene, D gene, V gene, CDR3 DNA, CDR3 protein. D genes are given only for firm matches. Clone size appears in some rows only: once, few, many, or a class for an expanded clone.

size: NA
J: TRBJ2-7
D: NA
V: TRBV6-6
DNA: TGTGCCAGCAGTTCCTTGGGGAGCTACGAGCAGTACTTC
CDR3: CASSSLGSYEQYF

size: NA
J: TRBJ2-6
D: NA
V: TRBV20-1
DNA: TGCAGTGCTTTTAGACCAGGGTCCAACGTCCTGACTTTC
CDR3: CSAFRPGSNVLTF

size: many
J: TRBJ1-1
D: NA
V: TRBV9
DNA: TGTGCCAGCAGCGACCAGGGTGAAGCTTTCTTT
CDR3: CASSDQGEAFF

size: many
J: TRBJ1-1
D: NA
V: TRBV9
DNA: TGTGCCAGCAGCGTAGGAGGCTCCGAGGGTATGAACACTGAAGCTTTCTTT
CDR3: CASSVGGSEGMNTEAFF

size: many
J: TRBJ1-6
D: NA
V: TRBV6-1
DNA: TGTGCCAGCAGTGAAGGTCAGCGTTTTAATTCACCCCTCCACTTT
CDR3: CASSEGQRFNSPLHF

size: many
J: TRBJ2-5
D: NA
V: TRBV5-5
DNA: TGTGCCAGCAGCCTGGCGGGCAGTCAAGAGACCCAGTACTTC
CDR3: CASSLAGSQETQYF

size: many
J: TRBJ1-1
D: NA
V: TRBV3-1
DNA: TGTGCCAGCAGCCAAGTCAGGGCGGCTGAAGCTTTCTTT
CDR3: CASSQVRAAEAFF

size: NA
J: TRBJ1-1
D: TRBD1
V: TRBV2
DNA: TGTGCCAGCAGGGACAGGAGCACTAATGAAGCTTTCTTT
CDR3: CASRDRSTNEAFF

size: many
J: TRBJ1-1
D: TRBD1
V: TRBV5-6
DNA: TGTGCCAGCAGCTCGTGGACAGGGGGTTCTGAAGCTTTCTTT
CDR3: CASSSWTGGSEAFF

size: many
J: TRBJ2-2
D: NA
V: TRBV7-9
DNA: TGTGCCAGCGGCAGGGAAACGTTCGGGGAGCTGTTTTTT
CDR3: CASGRETFGELFF

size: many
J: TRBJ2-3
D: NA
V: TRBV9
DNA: TGTGCCAGCAGCGTAGAGGGGGGCACAGATACGCAGTATTTT
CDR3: CASSVEGGTDTQYF

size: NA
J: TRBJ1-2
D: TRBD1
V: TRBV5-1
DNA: TGCGCCAGCAGCTGGGGAACTCCCCGGGACAGGGAAGGCTACACCTTC
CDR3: CASSWGTPRDREGYTF

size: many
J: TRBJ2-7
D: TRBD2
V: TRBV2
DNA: TGTGCCAGCAGCGTCATAGCGGGAGGGCCCGACGAGCAGTACTTC
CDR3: CASSVIAGGPDEQYF

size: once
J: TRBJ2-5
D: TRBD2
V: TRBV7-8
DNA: TGTGCCAGCAGCTTAGTGGGGACTAGCGGGAGCCAAGAGACCCAGTACTTC
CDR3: CASSLVGTSGSQETQYF

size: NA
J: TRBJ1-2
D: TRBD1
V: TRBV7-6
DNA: TGTGCCAGCAGCTTAGGGCAGGGGGTATCAAGCTATGGCTACACCTTC
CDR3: CASSLGQGVSSYGYTF

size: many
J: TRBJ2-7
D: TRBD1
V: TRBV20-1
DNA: TGCAGTGCTAGAGATCCCGCAGGGGGTTCAGGAGAGCAGTACTTC
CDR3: CSARDPAGGSGEQYF

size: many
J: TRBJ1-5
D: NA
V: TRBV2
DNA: TGTGCCAGCAGTGAGGGTGGGGGGAATCAGCCCCAGCATTTT
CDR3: CASSEGGGNQPQHF

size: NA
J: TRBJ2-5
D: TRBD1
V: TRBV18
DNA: TGTGCCAGCTCAACCGGGACAGGGGAAGAGACCCAGTACTTC
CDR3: CASSTGTGEETQYF

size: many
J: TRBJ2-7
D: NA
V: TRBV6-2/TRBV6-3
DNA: TGTGCCAGCAGTAAGGGCTTCTTGATGGAGCAGTACTTC
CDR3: CASSKGFLMEQYF

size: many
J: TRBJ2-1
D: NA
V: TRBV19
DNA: TGTGCCAGTAGCAGTATAAGAAACACCCGAAGCTACAATGAGCAGTTCTTC
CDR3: CASSSIRNTRSYNEQFF

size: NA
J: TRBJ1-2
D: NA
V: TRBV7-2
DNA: TGTGCCAGCAGCCGGGACTCGGCCGGCTATGGCTACACCTTC
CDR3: CASSRDSAGYGYTF

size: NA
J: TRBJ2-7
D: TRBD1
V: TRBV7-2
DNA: TGTGCCAGCAGTACGACAGGGACCTACGAGCAGTACTTC
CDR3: CASSTTGTYEQYF

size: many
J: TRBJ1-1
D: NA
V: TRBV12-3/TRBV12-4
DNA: TGTGCCAGCAGTACAGGGACAATCATGAACACTGAAGCTTTCTTT
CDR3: CASSTGTIMNTEAFF

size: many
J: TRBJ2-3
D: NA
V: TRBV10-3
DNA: TGTGCCATCAGTGAGTCGGGGGATAGGTTACAACCGTATTTT
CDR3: CAISESGDRLQPYF

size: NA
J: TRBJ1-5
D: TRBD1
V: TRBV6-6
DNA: TGTGCCAGCAGCGACAGACAGGGGGCCTACGAGCATTTT
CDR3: CASSDRQGAYEHF

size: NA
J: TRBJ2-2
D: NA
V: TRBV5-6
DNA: TGTGCCAGCAGCACAACCGGGGAGCTGTCTTTT
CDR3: CASSTTGELSF

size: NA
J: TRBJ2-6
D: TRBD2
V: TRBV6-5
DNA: TGTGCCAGCAGCTCCGGACTAGCGGGTGCTGTTTCTGGGGCCAACGTCCTGACTTTC
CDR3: CASSSGLAGAVSGANVLTF

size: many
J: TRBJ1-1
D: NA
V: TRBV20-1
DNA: TGCAGTGCAGTAGAGGCAGGGAAGGGTGAAGCTTTCTTT
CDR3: CSAVEAGKGEAFF

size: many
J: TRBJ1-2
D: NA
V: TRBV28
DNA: TGTGCCAGCAGTCCACCCCGGGCTTCGACGTCTGGCTACACCTTC
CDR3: CASSPPRASTSGYTF

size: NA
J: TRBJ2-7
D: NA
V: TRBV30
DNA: TGTGCCTGGAGCGGTGACAGACACTACGAGCAGTACTTC
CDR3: CAWSGDRHYEQYF

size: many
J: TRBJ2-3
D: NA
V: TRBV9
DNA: TGTGCCAGCAGCGCGGAGGGCAGGTTGGGCACAGATACGCAGTATTTT
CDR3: CASSAEGRLGTDTQYF

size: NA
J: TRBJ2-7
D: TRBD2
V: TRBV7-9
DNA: TGCGCCAGCAGCTGGGGACTACCCGAGCGGTACTTC
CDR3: CASSWGLPERYF

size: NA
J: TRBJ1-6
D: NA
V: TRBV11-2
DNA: TGTGCCAGCAGCTTGGGATCGGATTCATCCCTCCACTTC
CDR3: CASSLGSDSSLHF

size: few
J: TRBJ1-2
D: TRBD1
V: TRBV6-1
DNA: TGTGCCAGCAAAGAAAAAGGACAGGGGACTAGATATGGCTACACCTTC
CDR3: CASKEKGQGTRYGYTF

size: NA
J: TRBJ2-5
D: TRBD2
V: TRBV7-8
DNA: TGTGCCAGCAGTAATAAAGGGACTATCTTC
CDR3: CASSNKGTIF

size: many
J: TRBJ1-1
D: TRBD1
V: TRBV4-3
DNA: TGCGCCAGCAGCTACGACAGGGCTGACACTGAAGCTTTCTTT
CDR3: CASSYDRADTEAFF

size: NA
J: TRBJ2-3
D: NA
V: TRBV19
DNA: TGTGCCAGTAGTATCGGGCGGGCCGTGAACGCAGATACGCAGTATTTT
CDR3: CASSIGRAVNADTQYF

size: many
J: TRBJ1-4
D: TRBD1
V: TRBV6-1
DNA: TGTGCCAGCAGTGAAGCAAGGGGGCTTGATGAAAAACTGTTTTTT
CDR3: CASSEARGLDEKLFF

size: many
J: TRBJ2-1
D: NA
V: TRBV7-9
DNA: TGTGCCAGCGAGCCGGGGTACAATGAGCAGTTCTTC
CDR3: CASEPGYNEQFF

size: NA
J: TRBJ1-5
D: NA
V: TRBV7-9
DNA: TGTGCCAGCAGCTTAGTAGAGGACTATCAGCCCCAGCATTTT
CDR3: CASSLVEDYQPQHF

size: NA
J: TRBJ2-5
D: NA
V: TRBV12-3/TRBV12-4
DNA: TGTGCCAGCAGTAGGTGGGATCAGCCCCAGTACTTC
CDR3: CASSRWDQPQYF

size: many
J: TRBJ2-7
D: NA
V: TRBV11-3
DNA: TGTGCCAGCAGGACAGGTGTCTACGAGCAGTACTTC
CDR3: CASRTGVYEQYF

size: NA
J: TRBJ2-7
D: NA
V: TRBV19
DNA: TGTGCCAGTAGTATCATGGCAGGGCGACCCTCCTACGAGCAGTACTTC
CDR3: CASSIMAGRPSYEQYF

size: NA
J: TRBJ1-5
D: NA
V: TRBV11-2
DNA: TGTGCCAGCAGCTTGCCGGGACAAACCTACGAGCATTTT
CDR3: CASSLPGQTYEHF

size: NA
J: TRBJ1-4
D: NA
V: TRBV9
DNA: TGTGCCAGCAGCGTAGAAGGGGGTACTCGGGCCGCTAATGAAAAACTGTTTTTT
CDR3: CASSVEGGTRAANEKLFF

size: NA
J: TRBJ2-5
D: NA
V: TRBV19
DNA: TGTGCCAGTAGTGTCCAGGGGGGCCAGTATTTC
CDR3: CASSVQGGQYF

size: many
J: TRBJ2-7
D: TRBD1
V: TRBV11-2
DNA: TGTGCCAGCAGCTTAGTGGGACAGGGAACAGGGCAGTACTTC
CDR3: CASSLVGQGTGQYF

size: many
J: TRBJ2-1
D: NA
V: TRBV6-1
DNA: TGTGCCAGCACCGAAGGACGGGAAAGCGCTGAGCAGTTCTTC
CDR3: CASTEGRESAEQFF

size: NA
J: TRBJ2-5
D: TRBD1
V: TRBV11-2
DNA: TGTGCCAGCAGCTCCACCGGGACAGGGTCACAAGAGACCCAGTACTTC
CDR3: CASSSTGTGSQETQYF

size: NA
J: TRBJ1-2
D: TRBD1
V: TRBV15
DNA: TGTGCCACCAGCAGAGATGTCCCCGGACAGGGAGGTGGCTACACCTTC
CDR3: CATSRDVPGQGGGYTF

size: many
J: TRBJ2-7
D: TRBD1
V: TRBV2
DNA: TGTGCCAGCAGGCCCGTTGGAGGGACAGGGAACTACGAGCAGTACTTC
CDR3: CASRPVGGTGNYEQYF

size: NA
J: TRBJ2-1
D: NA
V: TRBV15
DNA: TGTGCCACCAGCAGAGGTTCTAGCGCAGGCTACAATGTGCAGTTCTTC
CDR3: CATSRGSSAGYNVQFF

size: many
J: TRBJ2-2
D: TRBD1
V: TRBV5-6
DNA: TGTGCCAGCAGCTGGACAGGAGATAACACCGGGGAGCTGTTTTTT
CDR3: CASSWTGDNTGELFF

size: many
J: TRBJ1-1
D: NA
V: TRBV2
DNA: TGTGCCAGCAGTGAGGGGACTAGTTGGTCTGGGGACACTGAAGCTTTCTTT
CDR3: CASSEGTSWSGDTEAFF

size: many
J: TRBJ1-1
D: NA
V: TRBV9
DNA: TGTGCCAGCAGCGTAGATGCAGGGGAGGACACTGAAGCTTTCTTT
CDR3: CASSVDAGEDTEAFF

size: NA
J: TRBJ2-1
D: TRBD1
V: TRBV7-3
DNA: TGTGCCAGCAGCCTAGGAGGGGGACAGGGGAGTTGGTACGATGAGCAGTTCTTC
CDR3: CASSLGGGQGSWYDEQFF

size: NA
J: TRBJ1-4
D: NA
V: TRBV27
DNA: TGTGCCAGCAGTTCCGCCCTTGGGGAAACTAATGAAAAACTGTTTTTT
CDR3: CASSSALGETNEKLFF

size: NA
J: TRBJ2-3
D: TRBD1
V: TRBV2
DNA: TGTGCCAGCACGAACGCTTGGACAGGTACGCGGTATTTT
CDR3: CASTNAWTGTRYF

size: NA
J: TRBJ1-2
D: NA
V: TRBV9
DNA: TGTGCCAGCAGCGTATCCCCAGGTCGGGACTACACCTTC
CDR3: CASSVSPGRDYTF

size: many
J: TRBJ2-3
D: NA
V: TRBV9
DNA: TGTGCCAGCAGCGTAGAGGGGGGACTAATCGGGGGCGGAGATACGCAGTATTTT
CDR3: CASSVEGGLIGGGDTQYF